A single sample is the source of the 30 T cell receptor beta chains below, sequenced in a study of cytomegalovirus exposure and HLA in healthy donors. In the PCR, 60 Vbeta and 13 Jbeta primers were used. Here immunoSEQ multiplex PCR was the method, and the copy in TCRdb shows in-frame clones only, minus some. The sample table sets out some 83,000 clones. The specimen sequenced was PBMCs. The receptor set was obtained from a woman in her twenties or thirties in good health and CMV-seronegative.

The CDR3 region has the DNA TGTGCCAGTAGTAGGGGACTAGCTGGGATGGCTGAGACCCAGTACTTC. It encodes CASSRGLAGMAETQYF. The J gene is TRBJ2-5, the V gene TRBV19; 9 nucleotides agree with TRBD2. From germline, CDR1 is LNHDA and CDR2 SQIVND (reference sequence). After removal of 4 bases from V and 5 bases from J, the junction contained 11 bases not matched to a gene. CDR3 size: 16 residues.

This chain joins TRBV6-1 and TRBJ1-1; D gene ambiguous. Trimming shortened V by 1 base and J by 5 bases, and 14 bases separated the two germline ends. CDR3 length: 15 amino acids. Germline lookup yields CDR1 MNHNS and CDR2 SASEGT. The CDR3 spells CASSEDSHPATEAFF. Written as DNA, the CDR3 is TGTGCCAGCAGTGAAGACAGTCACCCTGCGACTGAAGCTTTCTTT.

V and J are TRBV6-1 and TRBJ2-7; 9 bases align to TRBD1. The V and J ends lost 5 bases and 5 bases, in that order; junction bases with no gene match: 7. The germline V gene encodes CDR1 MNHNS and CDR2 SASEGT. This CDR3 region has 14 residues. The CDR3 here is CASSSQGASNEQYF. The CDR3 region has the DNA TGTGCCAGCAGTTCACAGGGGGCGAGCAACGAGCAGTACTTC.

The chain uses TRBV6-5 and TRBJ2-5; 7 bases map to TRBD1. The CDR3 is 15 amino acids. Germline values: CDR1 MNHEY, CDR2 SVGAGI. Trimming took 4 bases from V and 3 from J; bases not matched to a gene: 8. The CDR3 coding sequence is TGTGCCAGCAGTTTGGGTCTGACAGGGAAAGAGACCCAGTACTTC. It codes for CASSLGLTGKETQYF.

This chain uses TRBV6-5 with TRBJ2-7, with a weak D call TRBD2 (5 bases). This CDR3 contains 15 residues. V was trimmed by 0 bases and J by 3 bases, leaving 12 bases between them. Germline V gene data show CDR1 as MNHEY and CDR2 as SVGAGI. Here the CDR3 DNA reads TGTGCCAGCAGTTACTCGCGGGCGATAAGCTACGAGCAGTACTTC. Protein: CASSYSRAISYEQYF.

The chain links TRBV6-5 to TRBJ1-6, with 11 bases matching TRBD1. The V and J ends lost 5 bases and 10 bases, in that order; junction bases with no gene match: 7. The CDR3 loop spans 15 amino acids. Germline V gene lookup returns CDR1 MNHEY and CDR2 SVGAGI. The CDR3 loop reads CASSKSGTGGSPLHF. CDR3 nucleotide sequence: TGTGCCAGCAGTAAATCCGGGACAGGGGGATCACCCCTCCACTTT.

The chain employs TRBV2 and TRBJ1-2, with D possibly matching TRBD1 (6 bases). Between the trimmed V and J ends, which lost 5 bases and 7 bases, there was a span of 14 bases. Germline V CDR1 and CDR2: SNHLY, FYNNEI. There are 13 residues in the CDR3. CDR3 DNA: TGTGCCAGCAGTCAGGGGATGAGCTCTGGCTACACCTTC. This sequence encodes CASSQGMSSGYTF.

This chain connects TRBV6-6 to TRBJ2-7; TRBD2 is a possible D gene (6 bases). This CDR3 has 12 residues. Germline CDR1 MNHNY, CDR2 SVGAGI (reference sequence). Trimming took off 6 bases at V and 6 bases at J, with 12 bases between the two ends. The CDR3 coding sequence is TGTGCCAGCAGGTATACTAGCTCCGAGCAGTACTTC. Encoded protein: CASRYTSSEQYF.

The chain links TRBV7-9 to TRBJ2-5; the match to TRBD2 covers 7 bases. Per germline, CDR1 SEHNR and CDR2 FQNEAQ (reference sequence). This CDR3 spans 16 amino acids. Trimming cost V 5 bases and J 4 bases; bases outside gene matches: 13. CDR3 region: CASSPEGGTIRETQYF. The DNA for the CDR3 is TGTGCCAGCAGCCCCGAGGGAGGGACGATTCGAGAGACCCAGTACTTC.

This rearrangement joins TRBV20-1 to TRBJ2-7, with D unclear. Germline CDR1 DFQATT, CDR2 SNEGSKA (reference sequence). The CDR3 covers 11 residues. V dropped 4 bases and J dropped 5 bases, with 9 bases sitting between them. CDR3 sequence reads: CSAIRANEQYF. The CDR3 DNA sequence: TGCAGTGCTATCCGAGCCAACGAGCAGTACTTC.

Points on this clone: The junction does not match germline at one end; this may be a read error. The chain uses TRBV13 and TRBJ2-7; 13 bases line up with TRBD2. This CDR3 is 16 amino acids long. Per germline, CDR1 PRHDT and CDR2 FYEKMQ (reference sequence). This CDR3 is CASSSGTSGMSSEQYF. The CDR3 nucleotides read TGTGCCAGCAGCTCCGGGACTAGCGGGATGTCCTCCGAGCAGTACTTC.

CDR3 amino acids: CASSRGDPYNEQFF. Written as DNA, the CDR3 is TGTGCCAGTAGTAGGGGGGACCCTTACAATGAGCAGTTCTTC. J is TRBJ2-1 and V is TRBV19, with D perhaps matching TRBD2 (6 bases). The CDR3 is 14 amino acids. The ends were cut back, 4 bases at V and 4 bases at J, with 11 bases in the middle. Per germline, CDR1 LNHDA and CDR2 SQIVND (reference sequence).

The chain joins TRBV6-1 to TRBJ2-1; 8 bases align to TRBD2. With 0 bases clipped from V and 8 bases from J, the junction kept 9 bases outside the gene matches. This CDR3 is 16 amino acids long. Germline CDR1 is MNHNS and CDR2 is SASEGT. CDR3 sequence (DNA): TGTGCCAGCAGTGAAGCAGGGACTAGAAATTTCGATGAGCAGTTCTTC. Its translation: CASSEAGTRNFDEQFF.

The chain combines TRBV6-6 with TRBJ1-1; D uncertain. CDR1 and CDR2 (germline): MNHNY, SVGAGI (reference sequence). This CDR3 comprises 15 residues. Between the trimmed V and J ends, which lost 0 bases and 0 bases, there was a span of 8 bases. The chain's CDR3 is CASSYSGNLNTEAFF. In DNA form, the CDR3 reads TGTGCCAGCAGTTACTCGGGCAACCTGAACACTGAAGCTTTCTTT.

The CDR3 is CASSTTSGPHNEQFF. The CDR3 DNA reads as TGTGCCAGCAGCACCACTAGCGGCCCCCACAATGAGCAGTTCTTC. The J gene is TRBJ2-1, the V gene TRBV5-4; 8 bases are a match to TRBD2. This CDR3 has 15 amino acids. Germline-derived CDR1 and CDR2 are SGHNT and YYREEE (reference sequence). Trimming removed 4 bases from V and 5 bases from J; junction bases left unmatched: 8.

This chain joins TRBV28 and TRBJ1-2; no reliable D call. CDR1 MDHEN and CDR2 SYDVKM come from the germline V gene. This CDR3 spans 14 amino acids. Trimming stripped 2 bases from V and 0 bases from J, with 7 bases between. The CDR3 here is CASSLPGSNYGYTF. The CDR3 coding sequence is TGTGCCAGCAGTTTACCGGGATCTAACTATGGCTACACCTTC.

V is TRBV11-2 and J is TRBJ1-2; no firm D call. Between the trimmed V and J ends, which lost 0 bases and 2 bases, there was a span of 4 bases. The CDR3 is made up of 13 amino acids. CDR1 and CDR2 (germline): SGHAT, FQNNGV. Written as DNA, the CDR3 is TGTGCCAGCAGCTTAGACAGGAACTATGGCTACACCTTC. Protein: CASSLDRNYGYTF.

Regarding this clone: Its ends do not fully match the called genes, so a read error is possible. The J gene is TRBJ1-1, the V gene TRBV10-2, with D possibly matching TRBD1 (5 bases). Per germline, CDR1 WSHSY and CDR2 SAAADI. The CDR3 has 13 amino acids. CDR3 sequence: CASSELDGRAIVF. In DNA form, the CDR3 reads TGCGCCAGCAGTGAACTTGATGGCAGGGCGATAGTCTTT.

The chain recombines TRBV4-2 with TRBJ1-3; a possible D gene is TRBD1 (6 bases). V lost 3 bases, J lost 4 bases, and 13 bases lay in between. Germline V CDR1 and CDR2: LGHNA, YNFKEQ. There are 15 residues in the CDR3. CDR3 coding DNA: TGTGCCAGCAGCCAGGGACAAGGGTCCGGAAACACCATATATTTT. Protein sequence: CASSQGQGSGNTIYF.

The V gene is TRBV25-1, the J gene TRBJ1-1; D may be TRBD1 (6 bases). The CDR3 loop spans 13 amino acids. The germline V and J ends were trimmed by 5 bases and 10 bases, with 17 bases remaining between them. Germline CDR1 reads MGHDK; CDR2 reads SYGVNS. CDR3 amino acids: CASSPRGGGPAFF. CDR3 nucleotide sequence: TGTGCCAGCAGTCCGAGAGGGGGGGGCCCAGCTTTCTTT.

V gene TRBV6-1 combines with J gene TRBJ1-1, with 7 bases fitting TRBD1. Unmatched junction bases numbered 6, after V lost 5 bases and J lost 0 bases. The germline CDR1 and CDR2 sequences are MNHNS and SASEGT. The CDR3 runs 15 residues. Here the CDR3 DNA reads TGTGCCAGCAGTTCGGGACAGTACATGAACACTGAAGCTTTCTTT. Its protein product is CASSSGQYMNTEAFF.

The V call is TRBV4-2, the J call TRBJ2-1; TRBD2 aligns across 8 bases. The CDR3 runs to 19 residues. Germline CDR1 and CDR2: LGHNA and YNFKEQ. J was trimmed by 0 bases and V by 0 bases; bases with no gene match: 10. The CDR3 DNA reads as TGTGCCAGCAGCCAAGAGGTGGCGGGAGGCCTAAGCTCCTACAATGAGCAGTTCTTC. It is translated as CASSQEVAGGLSSYNEQFF.

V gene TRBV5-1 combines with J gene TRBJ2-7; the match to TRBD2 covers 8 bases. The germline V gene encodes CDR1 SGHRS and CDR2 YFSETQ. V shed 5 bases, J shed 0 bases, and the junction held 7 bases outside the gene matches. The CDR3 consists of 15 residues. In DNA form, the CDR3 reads TGCGCCAGCAGTCCCATAGCGGGAAGCTCCTACGAGCAGTACTTC. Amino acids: CASSPIAGSSYEQYF.

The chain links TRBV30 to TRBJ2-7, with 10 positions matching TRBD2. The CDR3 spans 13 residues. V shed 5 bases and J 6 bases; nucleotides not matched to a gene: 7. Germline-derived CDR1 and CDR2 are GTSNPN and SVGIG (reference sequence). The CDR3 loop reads CAWCPSGSGEQYF. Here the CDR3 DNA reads TGTGCCTGGTGCCCTAGCGGGAGTGGCGAGCAGTACTTC. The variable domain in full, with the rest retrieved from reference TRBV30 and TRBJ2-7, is SQTIHQWPATLVQPVGSPLSLECTVEGTSNPNLYWYRQAAGRGLQLLFYSVGIGQISSEVPQNLSASRPQDRQFILSSKKLLLSDSGFYLCAWCPSGSGEQYFGPGTRLTVT.

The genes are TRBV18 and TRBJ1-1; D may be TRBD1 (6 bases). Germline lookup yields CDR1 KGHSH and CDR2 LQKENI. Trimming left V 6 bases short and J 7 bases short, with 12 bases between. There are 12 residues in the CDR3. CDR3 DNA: TGTGCCAGCTCCAGGACAGCGAGTGAAGCTTTCTTT. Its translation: CASSRTASEAFF.

The chain's CDR3 is CASSLRRDSEQFF. DNA for the CDR3: TGTGCCAGCAGCTTAAGGCGGGATAGTGAGCAGTTCTTC. The genes are TRBV11-3 and TRBJ2-1; TRBD2 is a possible D gene (6 bases). V lost 2 bases to trimming and J lost 9 bases, with 11 bases between them. The CDR3 consists of 13 residues. The germline CDR1 and CDR2 sequences are SGHNT and YENEEA.

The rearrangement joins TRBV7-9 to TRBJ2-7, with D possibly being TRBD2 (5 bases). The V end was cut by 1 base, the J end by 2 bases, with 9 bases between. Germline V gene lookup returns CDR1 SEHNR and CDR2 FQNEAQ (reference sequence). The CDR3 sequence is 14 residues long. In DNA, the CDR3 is TGTGCCAGCAGCTTAGGGGCGGGCCCCTACGAGCAGTACTTC. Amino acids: CASSLGAGPYEQYF.

The CDR3 loop reads CSVAPDRDYEQYF. The CDR3 DNA follows: TGCAGCGTTGCCCCAGACAGGGACTACGAGCAGTACTTC. J is TRBJ2-7 and V is TRBV29-1, with TRBD1 identical over 7 bases. The CDR3 loop spans 13 amino acids. Trimming cost V 4 bases and J 3 bases; bases outside gene matches: 6. CDR1 and CDR2 from the germline V gene are SQVTM and ANQGSEA.

The chain's CDR3 is CAWSGTEGTQYF. DNA for the CDR3: TGTGCCTGGAGTGGTACGGAGGGGACCCAGTACTTC. The rearrangement joins TRBV30 to TRBJ2-5, with D maybe TRBD2 (6 bases). CDR3 size: 12 residues. CDR1 GTSNPN and CDR2 SVGIG come from the germline V gene (reference sequence). Trimming shortened V by 1 base and J by 7 bases, and 10 bases separated the two germline ends.

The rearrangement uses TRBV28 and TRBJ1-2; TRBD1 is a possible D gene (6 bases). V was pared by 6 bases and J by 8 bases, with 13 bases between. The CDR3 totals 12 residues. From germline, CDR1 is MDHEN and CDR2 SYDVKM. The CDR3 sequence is CASRLNRDGYTF. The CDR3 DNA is TGTGCCAGCAGACTCAACAGGGACGGCTACACCTTC.